This paragraph reports one T cell receptor beta chain. Its matching antigen is unknown. V lost 5 bases and J lost 8, with 19 bases in between. Germline CDR1 KGHSH, CDR2 LQKENI. This CDR3 comprises 15 residues. The entry originates in a study of shared clonotypes between healthy human individuals. General study results and limits: Estimated clonotype richness was generally higher in naive than memory subsets. The study found lower generation probabilities in non-shared clonotypes than in those shared by all four donors.

This table comes from immunoSEQ multiplex PCR, and its TCRdb copy is limited to in-frame clones, with some not included. The sample carries about 710,000 clones, 60% to 75% recorded once. The sample taken for sequencing was memory CD4+ T cells sorted from blood. Sample subset: CD45RA-negative fraction. The chain joins TRBV18 to TRBJ2-1, with TRBD2 as a possible D gene (5 bases). The receptor comes from a woman aged 25 to 39 in good health. The chain's CDR3 is CASSSFIAEDDEQFF. The DNA of the CDR3 is TGTGCCAGCTCATCGTTTATCGCGGAGGATGATGAGCAGTTCTTC.